These 5 T cell receptor beta chains came from one sample sequenced in a study of cytomegalovirus exposure and HLA in healthy donors. The PCR employed 60 Vbeta primers together with 13 Jbeta primers. The protocol was immunoSEQ multiplex PCR, while the TCRdb copy is restricted to in-frame clones and leaves out a portion. The profile shows a few hundred thousand clones, more than 60% of them singletons. Sequencing was done on a sample of PBMCs. All receptors come from a man aged 35 to 55 in good health and CMV-seronegative.

About this clone: The sample carries other DNA sequences with the same CDR3. The CDR3 sequence: CASSLYGEAFF. The CDR3 DNA reads TGCGCCAGCAGCTTGTACGGTGAAGCTTTCTTT. The chain couples TRBV5-1 to TRBJ1-1, with D uncertain. The CDR3 loop spans 11 amino acids. Germline V gene sequence: CDR1 SGHRS, CDR2 YFSETQ. Trimming pared 1 base from V and 7 bases from J, leaving 5 bases between.

This chain uses TRBV7-9 with TRBJ2-3, with 8 bases lining up with TRBD2. CDR3 length: 16 amino acids. Germline V gene data show CDR1 as SEHNR and CDR2 as FQNEAQ (reference sequence). The V gene end was trimmed by 5 bases and the J gene end by 0 bases; junction bases not matched to a gene: 7. Here the CDR3 reads CASSVPAGGSTDTQYF. CDR3 DNA: TGTGCCAGCAGCGTCCCGGCGGGGGGCAGCACAGATACGCAGTATTTT.

The rearrangement joins TRBV4-3 to TRBJ2-1; 11 bases are a match to TRBD2. With 4 bases clipped from V and 0 bases from J, the junction kept 5 bases outside the gene matches. This CDR3 is built from 17 residues. Germline V lookup: CDR1 LGHNA, CDR2 YSLEER. DNA of the CDR3: TGCGCCAGCAGCCCCTATAGCGGGGGGGCCTCCTACAATGAGCAGTTCTTC. Its protein product is CASSPYSGGASYNEQFF.

V and J are TRBV10-3 and TRBJ1-1; TRBD1 is a possible D gene (6 bases). Germline V lookup: CDR1 ENHRY, CDR2 SYGVKD. CDR3 length equals 14 residues. V lost 3 bases to trimming and J lost 5 bases, with 13 bases between them. CDR3 sequence reads: CAISDTDRGTEAFF. As DNA, the CDR3 is TGTGCCATCAGTGATACGGACAGAGGGACTGAAGCTTTCTTT.

The chain couples TRBV6-6 to TRBJ2-5; the match to TRBD2 covers 10 bases. Trimming removed 2 bases from V and 5 bases from J; junction bases left unmatched: 5. Germline V gene lookup returns CDR1 MNHNY and CDR2 SVGAGI (reference sequence). This CDR3 is built from 15 residues. CDR3 in amino acids: CASSYASGSTETQYF. The DNA of the CDR3 is TGTGCCAGCAGTTACGCTAGCGGGAGTACGGAGACCCAGTACTTC.